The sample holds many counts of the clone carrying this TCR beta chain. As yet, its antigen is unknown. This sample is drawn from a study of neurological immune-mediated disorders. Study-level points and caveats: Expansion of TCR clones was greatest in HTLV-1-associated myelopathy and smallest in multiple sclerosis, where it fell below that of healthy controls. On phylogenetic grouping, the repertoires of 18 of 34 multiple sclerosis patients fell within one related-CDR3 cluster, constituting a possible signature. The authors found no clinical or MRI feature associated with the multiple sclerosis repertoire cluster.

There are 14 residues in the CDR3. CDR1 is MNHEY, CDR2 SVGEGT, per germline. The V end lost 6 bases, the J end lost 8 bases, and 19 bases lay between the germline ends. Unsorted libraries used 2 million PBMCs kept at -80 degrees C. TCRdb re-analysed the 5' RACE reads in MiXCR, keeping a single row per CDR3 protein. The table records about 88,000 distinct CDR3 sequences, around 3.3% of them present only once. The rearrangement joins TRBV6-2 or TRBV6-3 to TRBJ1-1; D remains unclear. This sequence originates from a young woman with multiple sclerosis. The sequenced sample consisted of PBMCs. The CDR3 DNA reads TGTGCCAGCAGCTATGGTCCGCGTGCCCCCGAAGCTTTCTTT. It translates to CASSYGPRAPEAFF.